This T cell receptor beta chain was profiled in a study of CD8+CD57+ T cells in acquired aplastic anemia. Study results and caveats: Significant differences in CD8+ Simpson's diversity were not observed between patients and controls.

Worth noting for this clonotype: Its specificity is unknown. The conserved final phenylalanine or tryptophan is absent from the CDR3, which likely points to a read error.

In patients chosen for sequencing, flow cytometry had shown CD8+CD57+ cell expansion. When blood sampling took place, the patients had received no therapy. TCR beta VDJ and CDR3 profiles were obtained from a genomic DNA template. TCRdb re-called the reads with MiXCR, one entry per CDR3 protein. The sample has 250,000 to 350,000 distinct CDR3 sequences, approximately 58% seen once. Germline values: CDR1 SQVTM, CDR2 ANQGSEA. The CDR3 has 12 residues. Trimming removed 4 bases at V and 1 base at J, with 7 bases between. The sequenced sample consisted of sorted CD4+, CD8+, or CD8+CD57+ T cells (not recorded which) from PBMCs. The sequence derives from a human donor with aplastic anemia. The chain combines TRBV29-1 with TRBJ1-1; D not resolved. In DNA form, the CDR3 reads TGCAGCGTTGCTTTGTCGAACACTGAAGCTTTCTGT. Protein sequence: CSVALSNTEAFC.